This TCR beta chain was observed in a study of T cell clones after liver transplantation. Assay used: immunoSEQ multiplex PCR; TCRdb lists only in-frame clones, some missing. The sample includes about 5,600 clones, 25% to 35% of them seen just once. Turning to this clone: The antigen is not known.

Proliferating CFSE-low MLR cells were sequenced to define alloreactive TCRbeta sequences. Trimming removed 5 bases at V and 2 bases at J, with 10 bases between. CDR3 length: 13 amino acids. Germline V CDR1 and CDR2: LGHNA, YNFKEQ. Sequencing was done on a sample of CD4+ T cells from cultured PBMCs. The V and J genes are TRBV4-2 and TRBJ2-7, with D unresolved. The TCR sequence derives from a human patient who received a liver transplant. Some T cells may trace back to the graft donor. This CDR3 is CASSSQVPYEQYF. As DNA, the CDR3 is TGTGCCAGCAGCTCCCAGGTCCCCTACGAGCAGTACTTC.